The rows below give T cell receptor beta chains drawn from one sample of a study of control samples from healthy donors and cancer patients. Measured with immunoSEQ multiplex PCR; TCRdb has only the in-frame clones, and not every one. The table records 120,000 or so clones, 85% to 95% of them present only once. Sequencing was performed on PBMCs. Every receptor here comes from a man older than 75 with head and neck cancer. Both conserved end residues are part of each CDR3. Fields, in order: D gene, V gene, clone size, J gene, CDR3 protein, CDR3 DNA. D genes are given only for firm matches. Size tells how often a clone was seen (once, few, many) or the class of an expanded clone, and some rows leave it out.

>-|TRBV2|-|TRBJ1-6
CASSLGYRDSPLHF
TGTGCCAGCAGCTTGGGGTACAGGGATTCACCCCTCCACTTT
>TRBD1|TRBV5-4|-|TRBJ2-6
CASSLRTGVNGANVLTF
TGTGCCAGCAGCCTTCGGACAGGTGTCAATGGGGCCAACGTCCTGACTTTC
>TRBD2|TRBV2|once|TRBJ2-3
CASSPGTSGRDTQYF
TGTGCCAGCAGTCCCGGGACTAGCGGACGAGATACGCAGTATTTT
>-|TRBV6-4|-|TRBJ2-2
CASSDSRGAHTGELFF
TGTGCCAGCAGTGACTCGAGAGGGGCACACACCGGGGAGCTGTTTTTT
>-|TRBV6-5|-|TRBJ2-7
CASSSDSTSYEQYF
TGTGCCAGCAGTTCGGACAGCACCTCCTACGAGCAGTACTTC
>TRBD2|TRBV3-1/TRBV3-2|-|TRBJ2-5
CASSQRARGGHQETQYF
TGTGCCAGCAGCCAAAGGGCGCGGGGGGGTCACCAAGAGACCCAGTACTTC
>TRBD1|TRBV6-6|-|TRBJ2-3
CASSYRGTGDTQYF
TGTGCCAGCAGTTACAGGGGGACAGGAGATACGCAGTATTTT
>-|TRBV7-8|-|TRBJ2-2
CASSLETLPGGELFF
TGTGCCAGCAGCTTAGAGACGTTGCCGGGCGGGGAGCTGTTTTTT
>-|TRBV5-5|-|TRBJ2-7
CASSFLDEQYF
TGTGCCAGCAGCTTCCTCGACGAGCAGTACTTC
>TRBD1|TRBV10-3|-|TRBJ2-7
CAISDPTGWSYEQYF
TGTGCCATCAGTGACCCGACAGGGTGGTCCTACGAGCAGTACTTC
>-|TRBV19|-|TRBJ1-2
CASSIPDLRLVYGYTF
TGTGCCAGTAGTATTCCAGATCTTCGGCTAGTCTATGGCTACACCTTC
>-|TRBV12-3/TRBV12-4|-|TRBJ1-1
CASVHRNTEAFF
TGTGCCAGCGTACACCGGAACACTGAAGCTTTCTTT
>TRBD1|TRBV2|-|TRBJ1-2
CASSRPGQGNGYTF
TGTGCCAGCAGTCGACCGGGACAGGGGAATGGCTACACCTTC